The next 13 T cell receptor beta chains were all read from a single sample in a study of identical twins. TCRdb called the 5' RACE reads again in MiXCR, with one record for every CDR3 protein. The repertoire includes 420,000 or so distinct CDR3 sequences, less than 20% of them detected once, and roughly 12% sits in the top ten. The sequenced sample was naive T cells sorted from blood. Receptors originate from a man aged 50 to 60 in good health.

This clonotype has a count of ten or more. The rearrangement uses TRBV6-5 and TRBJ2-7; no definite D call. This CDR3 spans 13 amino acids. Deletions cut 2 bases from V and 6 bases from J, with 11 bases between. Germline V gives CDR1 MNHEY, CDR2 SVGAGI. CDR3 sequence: CASSYEGSSEQYF. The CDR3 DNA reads TGTGCCAGCAGTTACGAAGGCAGCTCCGAGCAGTACTTC.

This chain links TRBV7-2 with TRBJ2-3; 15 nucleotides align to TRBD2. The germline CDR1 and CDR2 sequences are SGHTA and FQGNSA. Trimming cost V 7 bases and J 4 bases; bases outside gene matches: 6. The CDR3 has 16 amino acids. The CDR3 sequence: CASTRTSGGAADTQYF. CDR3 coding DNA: TGTGCCAGCACCCGGACTAGCGGGGGGGCAGCAGATACGCAGTATTTT.

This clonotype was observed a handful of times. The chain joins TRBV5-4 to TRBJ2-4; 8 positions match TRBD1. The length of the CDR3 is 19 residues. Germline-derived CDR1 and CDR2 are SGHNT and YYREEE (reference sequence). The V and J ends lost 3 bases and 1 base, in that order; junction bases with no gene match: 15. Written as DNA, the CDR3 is TGTGCCAGCAGCTCCGCGGCCCCAGGGGGCGGACATGCCAAAAACATTCAGTACTTC. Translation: CASSSAAPGGGHAKNIQYF.

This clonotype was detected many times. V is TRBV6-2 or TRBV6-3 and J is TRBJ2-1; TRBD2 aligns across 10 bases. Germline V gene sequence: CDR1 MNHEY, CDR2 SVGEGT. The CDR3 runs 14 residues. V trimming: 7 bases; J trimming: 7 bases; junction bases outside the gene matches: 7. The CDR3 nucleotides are TGTGCCAGCATTGAACTAGCGGGAAAGAATGAGCAGTTCTTC. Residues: CASIELAGKNEQFF.

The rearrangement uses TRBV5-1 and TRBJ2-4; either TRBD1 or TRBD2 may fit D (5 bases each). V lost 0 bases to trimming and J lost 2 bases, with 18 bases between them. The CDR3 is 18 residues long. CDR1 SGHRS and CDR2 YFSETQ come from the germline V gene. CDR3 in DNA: TGCGCCAGCAGCTTGGCCGGGACCCCCGGTGGAACCAAAAACATTCAGTACTTC. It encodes CASSLAGTPGGTKNIQYF.

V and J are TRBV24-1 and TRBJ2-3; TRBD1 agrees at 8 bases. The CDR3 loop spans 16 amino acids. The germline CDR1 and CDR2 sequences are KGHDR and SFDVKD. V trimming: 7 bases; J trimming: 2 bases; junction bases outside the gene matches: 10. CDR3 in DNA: TGTGCCACCAGAGACCCGACAGGGGCGACCACAGATACGCAGTATTTT. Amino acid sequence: CATRDPTGATTDTQYF.

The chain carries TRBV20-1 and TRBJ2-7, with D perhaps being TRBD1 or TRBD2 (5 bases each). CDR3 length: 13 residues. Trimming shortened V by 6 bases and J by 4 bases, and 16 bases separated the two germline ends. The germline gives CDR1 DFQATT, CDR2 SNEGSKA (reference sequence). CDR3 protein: CSAREGDPYEQYF. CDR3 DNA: TGCAGTGCCAGGGAAGGGGACCCTTACGAGCAGTACTTC.

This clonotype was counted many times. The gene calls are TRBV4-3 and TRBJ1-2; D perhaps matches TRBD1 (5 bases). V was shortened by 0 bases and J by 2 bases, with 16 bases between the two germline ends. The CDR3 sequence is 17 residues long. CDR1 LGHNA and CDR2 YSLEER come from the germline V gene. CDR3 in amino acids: CASSQDALAGANYGYTF. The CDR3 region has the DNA TGCGCCAGCAGCCAAGATGCCCTCGCCGGGGCAAACTATGGCTACACCTTC.

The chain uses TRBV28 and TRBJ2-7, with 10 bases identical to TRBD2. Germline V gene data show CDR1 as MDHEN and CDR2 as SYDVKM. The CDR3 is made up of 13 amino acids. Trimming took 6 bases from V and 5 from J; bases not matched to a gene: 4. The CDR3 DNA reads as TGTGCCAGCAGCGGGACTAGCGTTAACGAGCAGTACTTC. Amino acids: CASSGTSVNEQYF.

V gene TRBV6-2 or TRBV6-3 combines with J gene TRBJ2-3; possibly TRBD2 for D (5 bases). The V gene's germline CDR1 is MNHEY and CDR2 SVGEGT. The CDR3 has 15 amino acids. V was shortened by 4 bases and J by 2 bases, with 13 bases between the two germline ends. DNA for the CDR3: TGTGCCAGCAGTTCTCGCGGGCGGACCACAGATACGCAGTATTTT. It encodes CASSSRGRTTDTQYF.

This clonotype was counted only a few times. CDR3 coding DNA: TGTGCCACCAGCGGATTTAGAACCTACTATGGCTACACCTTC. This codes for CATSGFRTYYGYTF. The chain combines TRBV15 with TRBJ1-2; D is uncertain. Trimming took off 5 bases at V and 3 bases at J, with 13 bases between the two ends. The germline gives CDR1 LNHNV, CDR2 YYDKDF (reference sequence). The CDR3 extends over 14 amino acids.

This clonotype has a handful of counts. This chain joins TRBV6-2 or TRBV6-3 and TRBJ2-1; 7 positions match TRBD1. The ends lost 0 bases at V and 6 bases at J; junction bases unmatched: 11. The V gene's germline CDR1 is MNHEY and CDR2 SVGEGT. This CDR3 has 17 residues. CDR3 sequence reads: CASSYSIQGVLGNEQFF. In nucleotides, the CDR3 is TGTGCCAGCAGTTACTCGATCCAGGGGGTTTTAGGCAATGAGCAGTTCTTC.

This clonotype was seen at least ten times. CDR3 amino acids: CASNRLTGLAGGRTWFF. CDR3 nucleotides: TGTGCCAGTAACAGGTTGACGGGACTAGCGGGAGGACGTACCTGGTTCTTC. The V call is TRBV12-3 or TRBV12-4, the J call TRBJ2-1, with 15 bases fitting TRBD2. Losses at the gene ends were 9 bases for V and 15 bases for J; bases not matched to a gene: 21. This CDR3 has 17 amino acids.